The clone carrying this TCR beta chain has a count of ten or more. The antigen is undetermined. Treatment was busulfan-fludarabine conditioning, a marrow graft, and cyclophosphamide on days +3 and +4. CDR1 and CDR2 from the germline V gene are SEHNR and FQNEAQ (reference sequence). Deletions cut 4 bases from V and 1 base from J, with 13 bases between. The CDR3 contains 15 residues. This record belongs to a study of T cells after posttransplantation cyclophosphamide. Here immunoSEQ multiplex PCR was the method, and the copy in TCRdb shows in-frame clones only, minus some. Altogether 6,500 to 7,000 clones were found in the sample, and no singletons occur. Overall study results and limits: After PTCy, TRB diversity resembled that of CNI/methotrexate controls.

Sequencing used PBMCs, obtained after an allogeneic stem cell transplant with post-transplant cyclophosphamide. The chain couples TRBV7-9 to TRBJ1-2, with D perhaps matching TRBD1 (6 bases). The sequence was obtained from a male patient aged 30 to 39 who received an allogeneic stem cell transplant from an unrelated donor, was CMV-positive, and had acute and chronic GVHD. Among the T cells, some may be from the graft donor. The CDR3 DNA sequence: TGTGCCAGCAGCTCACCGGTACAGGGTAACTATGGCTACACCTTC. This codes for CASSSPVQGNYGYTF.